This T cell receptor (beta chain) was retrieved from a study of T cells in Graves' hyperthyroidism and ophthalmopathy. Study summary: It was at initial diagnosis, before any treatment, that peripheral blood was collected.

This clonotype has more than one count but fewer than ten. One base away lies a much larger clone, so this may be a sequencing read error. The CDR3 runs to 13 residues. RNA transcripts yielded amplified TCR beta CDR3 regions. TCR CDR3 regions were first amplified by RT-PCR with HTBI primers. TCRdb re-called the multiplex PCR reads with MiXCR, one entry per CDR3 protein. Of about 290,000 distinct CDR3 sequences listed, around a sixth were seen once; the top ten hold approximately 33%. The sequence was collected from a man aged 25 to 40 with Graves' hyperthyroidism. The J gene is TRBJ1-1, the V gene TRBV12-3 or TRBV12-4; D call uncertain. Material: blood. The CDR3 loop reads CTSSHGGWTEAFF. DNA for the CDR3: TGTACCAGCAGTCACGGAGGATGGACTGAAGCTTTCTTT.